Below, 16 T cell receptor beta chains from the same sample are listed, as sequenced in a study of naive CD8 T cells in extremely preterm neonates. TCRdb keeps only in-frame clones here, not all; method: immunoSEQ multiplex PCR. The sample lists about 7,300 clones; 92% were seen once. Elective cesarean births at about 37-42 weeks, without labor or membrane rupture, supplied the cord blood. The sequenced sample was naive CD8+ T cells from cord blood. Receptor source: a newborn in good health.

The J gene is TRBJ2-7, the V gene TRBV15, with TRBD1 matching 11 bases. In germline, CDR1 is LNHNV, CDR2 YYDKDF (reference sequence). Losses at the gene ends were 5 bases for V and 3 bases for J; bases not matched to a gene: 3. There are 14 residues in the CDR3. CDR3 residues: CATSPGTGGYEQYF. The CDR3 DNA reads TGTGCCACCAGCCCCGGGACAGGGGGCTACGAGCAGTACTTC.

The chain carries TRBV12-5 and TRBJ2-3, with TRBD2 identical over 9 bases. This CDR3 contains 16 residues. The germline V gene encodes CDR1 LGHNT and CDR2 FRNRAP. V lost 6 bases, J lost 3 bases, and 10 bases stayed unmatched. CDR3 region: CASGLRSGRGTDTQYF. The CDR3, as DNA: TGTGCTAGTGGACTCCGTAGCGGGAGAGGGACAGATACGCAGTATTTT. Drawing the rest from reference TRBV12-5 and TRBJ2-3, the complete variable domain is DARVTQTPRHKVTEMGQEVTMRCQPILGHNTVFWYRQTMMQGLELLAYFRNRAPLDDSGMPKDRFSAEMPDATLATLKIQPSEPRDSAVYFCASGLRSGRGTDTQYFGPGTRLTVL.

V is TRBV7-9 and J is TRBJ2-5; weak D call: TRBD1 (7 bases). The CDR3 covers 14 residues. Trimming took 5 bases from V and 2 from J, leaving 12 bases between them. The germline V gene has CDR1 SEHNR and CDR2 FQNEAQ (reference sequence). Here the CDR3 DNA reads TGTGCCAGCAGCGAGACAGGGAGGCAAGAGACCCAGTACTTC. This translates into CASSETGRQETQYF.

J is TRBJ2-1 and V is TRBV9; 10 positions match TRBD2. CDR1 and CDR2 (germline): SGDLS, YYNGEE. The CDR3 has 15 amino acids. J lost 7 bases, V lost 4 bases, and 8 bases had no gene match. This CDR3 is CASSSTTSGTNEQFF. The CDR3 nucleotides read TGTGCCAGCAGCTCCACCACTAGCGGGACGAATGAGCAGTTCTTC.

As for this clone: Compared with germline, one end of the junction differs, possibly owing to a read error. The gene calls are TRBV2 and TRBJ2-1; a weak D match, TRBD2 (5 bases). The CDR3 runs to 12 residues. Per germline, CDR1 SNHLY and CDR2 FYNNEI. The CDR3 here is CASRDSNNEQFF. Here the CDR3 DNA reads TGTGCCAGCAGGGACTCCAACAATGAGCAGTTCTTC.

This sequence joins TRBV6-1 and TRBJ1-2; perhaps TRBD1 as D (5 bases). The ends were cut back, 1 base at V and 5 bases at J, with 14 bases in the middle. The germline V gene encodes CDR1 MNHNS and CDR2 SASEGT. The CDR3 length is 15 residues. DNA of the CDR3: TGTGCCAGCAGTGAAGGGCGGAGGGGACCATATGGCTACACCTTC. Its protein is CASSEGRRGPYGYTF.

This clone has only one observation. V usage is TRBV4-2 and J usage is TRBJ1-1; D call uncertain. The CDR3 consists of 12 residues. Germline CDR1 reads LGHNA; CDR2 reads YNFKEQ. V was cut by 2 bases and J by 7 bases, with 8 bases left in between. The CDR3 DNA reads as TGTGCCAGCAGCCAAAAACCCAGTGAAGCTTTCTTT. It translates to CASSQKPSEAFF.

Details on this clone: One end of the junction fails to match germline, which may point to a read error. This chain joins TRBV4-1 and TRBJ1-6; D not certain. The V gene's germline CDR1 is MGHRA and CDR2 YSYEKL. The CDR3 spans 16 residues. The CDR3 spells CASSLDISSYNSPLHF. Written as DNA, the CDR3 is TGCGCCAGCAGCCTAGACATAAGCTCCTATAATTCCCCCCTCCACTTT.

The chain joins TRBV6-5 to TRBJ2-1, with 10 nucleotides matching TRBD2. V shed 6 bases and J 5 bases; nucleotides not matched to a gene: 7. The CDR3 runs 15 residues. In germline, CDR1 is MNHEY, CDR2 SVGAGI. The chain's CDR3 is CASSSSGRGDNEQFF. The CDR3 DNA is TGTGCCAGCAGCTCCAGCGGGAGGGGGGACAATGAGCAGTTCTTC.

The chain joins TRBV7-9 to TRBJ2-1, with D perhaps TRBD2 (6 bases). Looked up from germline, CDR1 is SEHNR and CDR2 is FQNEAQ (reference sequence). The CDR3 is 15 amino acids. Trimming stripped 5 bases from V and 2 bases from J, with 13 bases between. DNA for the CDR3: TGTGCCAGCAGCAAAGCGGGTACCGCCTACAATGAGCAGTTCTTC. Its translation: CASSKAGTAYNEQFF. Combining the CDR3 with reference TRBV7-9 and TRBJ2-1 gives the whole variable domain DTGVSQNPRHKITKRGQNVTFRCDPISEHNRLYWYRQTLGQGPEFLTYFQNEAQLEKSRLLSDRFSAERPKGSFSTLEIQRTEQGDSAMYLCASSKAGTAYNEQFFGPGTRLTVL.

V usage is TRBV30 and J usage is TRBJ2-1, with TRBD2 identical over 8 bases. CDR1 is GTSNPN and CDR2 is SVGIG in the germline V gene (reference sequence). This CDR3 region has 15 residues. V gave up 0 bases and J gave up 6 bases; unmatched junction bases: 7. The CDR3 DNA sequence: TGTGCCTGGAGTGTATTAGCGGGGTGGGCCAATGAGCAGTTCTTC. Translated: CAWSVLAGWANEQFF.

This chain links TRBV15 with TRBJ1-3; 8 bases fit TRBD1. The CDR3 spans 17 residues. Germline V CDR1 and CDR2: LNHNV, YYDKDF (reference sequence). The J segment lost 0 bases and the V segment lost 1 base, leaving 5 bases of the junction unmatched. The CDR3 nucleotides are TGTGCCACCAGCAGAGGAGCGACAGGGGTCTCTGGAAACACCATATATTTT. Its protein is CATSRGATGVSGNTIYF.

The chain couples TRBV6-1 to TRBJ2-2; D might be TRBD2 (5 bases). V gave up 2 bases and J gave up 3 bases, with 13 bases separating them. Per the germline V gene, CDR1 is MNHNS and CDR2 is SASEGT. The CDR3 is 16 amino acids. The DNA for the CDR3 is TGTGCCAGCAGTGAAAGGGCAGCGGTTTACACCGGGGAGCTGTTTTTT. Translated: CASSERAAVYTGELFF.

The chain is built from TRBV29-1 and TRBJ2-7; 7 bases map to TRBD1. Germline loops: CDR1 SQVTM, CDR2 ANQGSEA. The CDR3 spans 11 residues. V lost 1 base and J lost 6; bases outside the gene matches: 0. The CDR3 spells CSVEGQGEQYF. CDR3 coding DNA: TGCAGCGTTGAAGGACAGGGCGAGCAGTACTTC.

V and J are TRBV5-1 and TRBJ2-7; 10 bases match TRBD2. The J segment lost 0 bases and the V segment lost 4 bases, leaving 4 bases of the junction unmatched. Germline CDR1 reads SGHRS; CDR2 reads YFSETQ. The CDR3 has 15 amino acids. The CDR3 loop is CASSATSGDSYEQYF. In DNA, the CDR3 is TGCGCCAGCAGCGCCACTAGCGGGGACTCCTACGAGCAGTACTTC.

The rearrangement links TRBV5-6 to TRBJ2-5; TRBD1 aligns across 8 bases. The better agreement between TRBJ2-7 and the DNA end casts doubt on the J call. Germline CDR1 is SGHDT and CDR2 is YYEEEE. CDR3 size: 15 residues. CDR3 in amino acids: CASSPGARQGYEQYF. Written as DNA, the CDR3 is TGTGCCAGCAGCCCCGGAGCTCGACAGGGGTACGAGCAGTACTTC.